These 9 T cell receptor beta chains were sequenced from one sample in a study of blood T cell repertoires in COVID-19. Assay used: immunoSEQ multiplex PCR; TCRdb lists only in-frame clones, some missing. The top ten clones hold roughly 2% of a sample with about 170,000 clones, 83% of them seen once. The sequencing input was peripheral blood. The receptors were sampled from a woman older than 75 with acute or convalescent COVID-19.

J is TRBJ2-3 and V is TRBV19; TRBD2 might be the D (6 bases). CDR3 length: 15 amino acids. Trimming removed 5 bases from V and 1 base from J, with 13 bases in between. CDR1 and CDR2 from the germline V gene are LNHDA and SQIVND (reference sequence). CDR3 DNA sequence: TGTGCCAGTAGTCCGAGTTTAGCGGGCACAGATACGCAGTATTTT. This sequence encodes CASSPSLAGTDTQYF. The full variable domain, rest sourced from reference TRBV19 and TRBJ2-3, is DGGITQSPKYLFRKEGQNVTLSCEQNLNHDAMYWYRQDPGQGLRLIYYSQIVNDFQKGDIAEGYSVSREKKESFPLTVTSAQKNPTAFYLCASSPSLAGTDTQYFGPGTRLTVL.

This clone was found a few times. The chain links TRBV4-1 to TRBJ1-5, with D perhaps matching TRBD1 (6 bases). CDR1 and CDR2 (germline): MGHRA, YSYEKL. Trimming took off 0 bases at V and 3 bases at J, with 12 bases between the two ends. The length of the CDR3 is 16 residues. CDR3 loop: CASSQDPLGANQPQHF. The CDR3 DNA sequence: TGCGCCAGCAGCCAAGATCCCCTGGGGGCCAATCAGCCCCAGCATTTT.

The chain carries TRBV19 and TRBJ1-1, with D maybe TRBD1 (5 bases). Trimming cost V 5 bases and J 0 bases, with 7 bases left between them. The CDR3 runs 13 residues. The V gene's germline CDR1 is LNHDA and CDR2 SQIVND (reference sequence). The CDR3 region has the DNA TGTGCCAGTAGTCCACAGGTGAACACTGAAGCTTTCTTT. Protein: CASSPQVNTEAFF.

The rearrangement joins TRBV6-5 to TRBJ1-1, with unresolved D. V was pared by 2 bases and J by 2 bases, with 15 bases between. Germline CDR1 and CDR2: MNHEY and SVGAGI. This CDR3 is 16 amino acids long. CDR3 in amino acids: CASSYRSVPLNTEAFF. As DNA, the CDR3 is TGTGCCAGCAGTTACCGGAGCGTTCCCCTAAACACTGAAGCTTTCTTT.

The chain joins TRBV2 to TRBJ2-3; TRBD1 matches at 9 bases. The CDR3 loop spans 15 amino acids. CDR1 is SNHLY and CDR2 is FYNNEI in the germline V gene. The V and J ends lost 7 bases and 4 bases, in that order; junction bases with no gene match: 9. The CDR3 nucleotides read TGTGCCAGCATTCCAGACAGGGGGATCGCAGATACGCAGTATTTT. Protein sequence: CASIPDRGIADTQYF.

CDR3 protein: CASSIGTGNEKLFF. The CDR3 bases are TGTGCCAGCAGCATAGGGACAGGGAATGAAAAACTGTTTTTT. The chain recombines TRBV5-5 with TRBJ1-4, with 9 bases identical to TRBD1. Germline values: CDR1 SGHKS, CDR2 YYEKEE (reference sequence). The trim removed 4 bases at V and 5 bases at J, leaving 3 bases unmatched. There are 14 residues in the CDR3.

This CDR3 reads CAIRPDREKETQYF. For the CDR3, the DNA is TGTGCCATCAGACCGGACAGGGAGAAAGAGACCCAGTACTTC. The genes are TRBV10-3 and TRBJ2-5; 8 bases agree with TRBD1. Germline V CDR1 and CDR2: ENHRY, SYGVKD. This CDR3 region has 14 residues. J lost 3 bases, V lost 6 bases, and 6 bases had no gene match.

The CDR3 loop reads CASSPRTGEETQYF. As DNA, the CDR3 is TGTGCCAGCTCACCAAGGACAGGGGAAGAGACCCAGTACTTC. The rearrangement joins TRBV18 to TRBJ2-5; 9 bases are shared with TRBD1. Trimming removed 2 bases from V and 3 bases from J; junction bases left unmatched: 1. Per germline, CDR1 KGHSH and CDR2 LQKENI. This CDR3 contains 14 residues. Combining the CDR3 with reference TRBV18 and TRBJ2-5 gives the whole variable domain NAGVMQNPRHLVRRRGQEARLRCSPMKGHSHVYWYRQLPEEGLKFMVYLQKENIIDESGMPKERFSAEFPKEGPSILRIQQVVRGDSAAYFCASSPRTGEETQYFGPGTRLLVL.

V usage is TRBV5-4 and J usage is TRBJ1-2, with 8 bases identical to TRBD1. The CDR3 contains 13 residues. The trim removed 4 bases at V and 8 bases at J, leaving 7 bases unmatched. Germline lookup yields CDR1 SGHNT and CDR2 YYREEE (reference sequence). This chain's CDR3 is CASSRTGSRGYTF. The CDR3 bases are TGTGCCAGCAGCAGGACAGGGTCCAGAGGCTACACCTTC. The variable domain in full, with the rest retrieved from reference TRBV5-4 and TRBJ1-2, is ETGVTQSPTHLIKTRGQQVTLRCSSQSGHNTVSWYQQALGQGPQFIFQYYREEENGRGNFPPRFSGLQFPNYSSELNVNALELDDSALYLCASSRTGSRGYTFGSGTRLTVV.